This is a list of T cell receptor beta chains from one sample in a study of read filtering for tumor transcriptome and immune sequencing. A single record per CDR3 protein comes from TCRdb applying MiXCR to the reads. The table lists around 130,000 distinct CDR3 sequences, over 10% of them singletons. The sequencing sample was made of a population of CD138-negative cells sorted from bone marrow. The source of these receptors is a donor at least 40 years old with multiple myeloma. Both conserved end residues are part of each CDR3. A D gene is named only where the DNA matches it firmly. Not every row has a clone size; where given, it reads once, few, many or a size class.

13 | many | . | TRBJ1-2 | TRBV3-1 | CASSQDRHYGYTF | TGTGCCAGCAGCCAAGACAGGCACTATGGCTACACCTTC
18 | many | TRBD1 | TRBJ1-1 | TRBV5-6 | CASSSRRQGLVKGTEAFF | TGTGCCAGCAGCTCCAGACGACAGGGGCTTGTAAAGGGCACTGAAGCTTTCTTT
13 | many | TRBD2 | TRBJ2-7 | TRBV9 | CASSVGGSGEQYF | TGTGCCAGCAGCGTAGGCGGGAGTGGGGAGCAGTACTTC
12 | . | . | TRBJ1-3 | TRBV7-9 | CASSRTGSTIYF | TGTGCCAGCAGTCGAACCGGGAGCACCATATATTTT
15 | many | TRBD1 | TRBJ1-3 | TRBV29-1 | CSVEDQQGARNTIYF | TGCAGCGTTGAAGATCAACAGGGGGCAAGGAACACCATATATTTT
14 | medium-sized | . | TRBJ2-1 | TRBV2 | CASSEGASYNEQFF | TGTGCCAGCAGTGAAGGGGCCTCCTACAATGAGCAGTTCTTC
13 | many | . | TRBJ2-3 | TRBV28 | CASFDPRGDTQYF | TGTGCCAGCTTCGACCCCCGCGGGGATACGCAGTATTTT
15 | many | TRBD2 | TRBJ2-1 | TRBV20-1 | CSARTSGRIVGEQFF | TGCAGTGCGCGGACTAGCGGGAGGATAGTCGGTGAGCAGTTCTTC
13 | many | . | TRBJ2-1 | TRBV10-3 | CAISAPLSNEQFF | TGTGCCATCAGTGCCCCCCTCTCCAATGAGCAGTTCTTC
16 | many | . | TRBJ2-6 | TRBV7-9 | CASSAGAVSGANVLTF | TGTGCCAGCAGCGCCGGTGCCGTTTCTGGGGCCAACGTCCTGACTTTC
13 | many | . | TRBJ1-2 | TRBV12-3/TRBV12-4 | CASSRANNYGYTF | TGTGCCAGCAGTCGGGCCAATAACTATGGCTACACCTTC
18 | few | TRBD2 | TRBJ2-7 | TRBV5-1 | CASSSGLAGELSRYEQYF | TGCGCCAGCAGCTCGGGACTAGCGGGAGAGCTTTCCCGGTACGAGCAGTACTTC
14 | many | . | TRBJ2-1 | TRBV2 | CASAPLSSYNEQFF | TGTGCCAGCGCCCCACTGAGCTCCTACAATGAGCAGTTCTTC
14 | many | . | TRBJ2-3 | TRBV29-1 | CSVESGAGTDTQYF | TGCAGCGTCGAGAGTGGCGCGGGCACAGATACGCAGTATTTT
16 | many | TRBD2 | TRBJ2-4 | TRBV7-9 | CASSLEAGGAKNIQYF | TGTGCCAGCAGCTTGGAAGCGGGAGGTGCCAAAAACATTCAGTACTTC
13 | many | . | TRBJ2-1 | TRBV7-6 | CASSLGSKGEQFF | TGTGCCAGCAGCTTAGGGTCCAAGGGTGAGCAGTTCTTC
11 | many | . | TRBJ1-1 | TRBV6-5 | CASREGDRAFF | TGTGCCAGCAGAGAGGGTGATAGAGCTTTCTTT
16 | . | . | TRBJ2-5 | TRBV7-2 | CASSLEGSGVRETQYF | TGTGCCAGCAGCTTAGAAGGTTCGGGAGTAAGAGAGACCCAGTACTTC
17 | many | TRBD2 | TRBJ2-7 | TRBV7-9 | CASSPFPSGRPDYEQYF | TGTGCCAGCAGCCCGTTTCCTAGCGGACGACCTGACTACGAGCAGTACTTC
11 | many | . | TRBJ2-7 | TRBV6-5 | CASSYVDEQYF | TGTGCCAGCAGTTACGTAGACGAGCAGTACTTC
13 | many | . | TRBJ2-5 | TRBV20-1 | CSASFVREETQYF | TGCAGTGCTAGTTTTGTGCGGGAAGAGACCCAGTACTTC